This passage covers 30 T cell receptor beta chains from one sample sequenced in a study of siplizumab effects on memory and regulatory T cells. Produced via immunoSEQ multiplex PCR; TCRdb's table is partial and in-frame only. The sample lists over 95,000 clones; about 94% were seen once. What was sequenced was non-Treg CD4+ T cells sorted from blood. All receptors come from a human donor in good health.

The rearrangement links TRBV14 to TRBJ2-3, with D maybe TRBD2 (6 bases). CDR1 is SGHDN, CDR2 FVKESK, per germline. The V gene lost 2 bases and the J gene lost 5 bases, with 17 bases spanning the gap. This CDR3 comprises 16 residues. This CDR3 is CASSQSRGLGLDTQYF. For the CDR3, the DNA is TGTGCCAGCAGCCAATCTCGGGGACTGGGTTTAGATACGCAGTATTTT. Supplemented by reference TRBV14 and TRBJ2-3, the full variable domain reads EAGVTQFPSHSVIEKGQTVTLRCDPISGHDNLYWYRRVMGKEIKFLLHFVKESKQDESGMPNNRFLAERTGGTYSTLKVQPAELEDSGVYFCASSQSRGLGLDTQYFGPGTRLTVL.

The chain is built from TRBV4-3 and TRBJ2-5; D not certain. The CDR3 is made up of 12 amino acids. Trimming left V 4 bases short and J 5 bases short, with 8 bases between. Germline V CDR1 and CDR2: LGHNA, YSLEER. In nucleotides, the CDR3 is TGCGCCAGCAGCCCCAATGAGGAGACCCAGTACTTC. Translating it yields CASSPNEETQYF.

This clone was seen only once. The gene calls are TRBV5-6 and TRBJ2-7; no reliable D call. This CDR3 has 14 residues. Trimming shortened V by 4 bases and J by 5 bases, and 16 bases separated the two germline ends. Germline V CDR1 and CDR2: SGHDT, YYEEEE. In DNA form, the CDR3 reads TGTGCCAGCAGCCAGACGGCTACGGCCGACGAGCAGTACTTC. This encodes CASSQTATADEQYF.

The rearrangement joins TRBV7-9 to TRBJ2-5; D may be TRBD2 (6 bases). The V end was cut by 1 base, the J end by 7 bases, with 10 bases between. The CDR3 length is 13 residues. Germline CDR1 SEHNR, CDR2 FQNEAQ (reference sequence). CDR3 in amino acids: CASSLEEGGTQYF. The CDR3 DNA reads TGTGCCAGCAGCTTAGAGGAGGGAGGGACCCAGTACTTC.

V usage is TRBV11-2 and J usage is TRBJ2-2, with 10 nucleotides matching TRBD1. CDR3 length equals 18 residues. The ends lost 1 base at V and 6 bases at J; junction bases unmatched: 11. CDR1 and CDR2 (germline): SGHAT, FQNNGV. CDR3 sequence (DNA): TGTGCCAGCAGCTTAGGAAAAGGGACAGGGGCTTCTGCCGGGGAGCTGTTTTTT. It is translated as CASSLGKGTGASAGELFF.

The genes are TRBV5-1 and TRBJ2-3, with D possibly being TRBD1 (5 bases). The CDR3 length is 16 residues. V gave up 4 bases and J gave up 0 bases, with 15 bases separating them. Germline CDR1 is SGHRS and CDR2 is YFSETQ. CDR3 sequence reads: CASSRSGRDSTDTQYF. The CDR3 DNA sequence: TGCGCCAGCAGCCGATCGGGCAGGGATAGCACAGATACGCAGTATTTT.

The chain recombines TRBV27 with TRBJ1-3; tentatively, D is TRBD1 (6 bases). V shed 5 bases and J shed 0 bases, with 11 bases lying between them. The CDR3 loop spans 15 amino acids. Germline assignment: CDR1 MNHEY and CDR2 SMNVEV (reference sequence). CDR3 protein: CASSPRTASGNTIYF. CDR3 bases: TGTGCCAGCAGTCCGAGGACAGCCTCTGGAAACACCATATATTTT.

This clone appeared a few times. This rearrangement joins TRBV7-9 to TRBJ2-2; D remains ambiguous. Germline V lookup: CDR1 SEHNR, CDR2 FQNEAQ (reference sequence). The CDR3 spans 13 residues. V shed 5 bases and J shed 2 bases, with 6 bases lying between them. The CDR3 sequence is CASSLLNTGELFF. CDR3 DNA: TGTGCCAGCAGCCTACTAAACACCGGGGAGCTGTTTTTT.

This sequence joins TRBV19 and TRBJ2-5; D is possibly TRBD2 (6 bases). V lost 6 bases, J lost 2 bases, and 10 bases lay in between. Per the germline V gene, CDR1 is LNHDA and CDR2 is SQIVND (reference sequence). The CDR3 spans 13 residues. CDR3 coding DNA: TGTGCCAGTAGCTCGGGGGAACAAGAGACCCAGTACTTC. As protein: CASSSGEQETQYF.

J is TRBJ2-2 and V is TRBV18; D possibly corresponds to TRBD1 (6 bases). The CDR3 consists of 17 residues. V was shortened by 1 base and J by 3 bases, with 15 bases between the two germline ends. Germline assignment: CDR1 KGHSH and CDR2 LQKENI. The CDR3 is CASSPRLTGSDTGELFF. The CDR3 region has the DNA TGTGCCAGCTCACCACGGTTAACAGGGAGCGACACCGGGGAGCTGTTTTTT.

The chain carries TRBV7-2 and TRBJ1-5, with a tentative D call TRBD1 (5 bases). The germline V and J ends were trimmed by 6 bases and 4 bases, with 13 bases remaining between them. This CDR3 has 14 residues. Germline V lookup: CDR1 SGHTA, CDR2 FQGNSA. CDR3 bases: TGTGCCAGCAGTCCAGACAGCCTAAATCAGCCCCAGCATTTT. Translated: CASSPDSLNQPQHF. The whole variable domain, filled in from reference TRBV7-2 and TRBJ1-5, reads GAGVSQSPSNKVTEKGKDVELRCDPISGHTALYWYRQSLGQGLEFLIYFQGNSAPDKSGLPSDRFSAERTGGSVSTLTIQRTQQEDSAVYLCASSPDSLNQPQHFGDGTRLSIL.

The chain has TRBV5-1 and TRBJ2-5; 11 bases fit TRBD2. Trimming took 3 bases from V and 7 from J; bases not matched to a gene: 8. The CDR3 contains 15 residues. Germline CDR1 is SGHRS and CDR2 is YFSETQ. The CDR3 DNA is TGCGCCAGCAGCTCGATAGCGGGGGGGCCCGGGACCCAGTACTTC. Its translation: CASSSIAGGPGTQYF. The whole variable domain, remainder taken from reference TRBV5-1 and TRBJ2-5, is KAGVTQTPRYLIKTRGQQVTLSCSPISGHRSVSWYQQTPGQGLQFLFEYFSETQRNKGNFPGRFSGRQFSNSRSEMNVSTLELGDSALYLCASSSIAGGPGTQYFGPGTRLLVL.

The V call is TRBV6-6, the J call TRBJ2-7; D unclear. CDR1 is MNHNY and CDR2 is SVGAGI in the germline V gene (reference sequence). The germline V and J ends were trimmed by 5 bases and 7 bases, with 9 bases remaining between them. The CDR3 has 11 amino acids. This CDR3 is CASSETTEQYF. Here the CDR3 DNA reads TGTGCCAGCAGTGAAACGACAGAGCAGTACTTC.

This chain links TRBV5-6 with TRBJ1-1, with a weak D call TRBD1 (5 bases). Germline V gene lookup returns CDR1 SGHDT and CDR2 YYEEEE. CDR3 size: 15 residues. Trimming removed 1 base from V and 0 bases from J, with 10 bases in between. The CDR3 protein is CASSLLVGVNTEAFF. CDR3 in DNA: TGTGCCAGCAGCTTGTTGGTAGGGGTGAACACTGAAGCTTTCTTT.

V and J are TRBV5-1 and TRBJ2-1; TRBD2 matches at 12 bases. V lost 1 base and J lost 0; bases outside the gene matches: 5. The CDR3 extends over 18 amino acids. Germline V gene data show CDR1 as SGHRS and CDR2 as YFSETQ. The DNA of the CDR3 is TGCGCCAGCAGCTTGTTCCTAGCGGGGGGGTACTCCTACAATGAGCAGTTCTTC. Translated, it gives CASSLFLAGGYSYNEQFF.

This clone came up once. The chain combines TRBV7-9 with TRBJ2-7; 7 bases are a match to TRBD2. Germline V gene sequence: CDR1 SEHNR, CDR2 FQNEAQ (reference sequence). The J segment lost 4 bases and the V segment lost 5 bases, leaving 14 bases of the junction unmatched. This CDR3 spans 16 amino acids. CDR3 in amino acids: CASSLRWEGRPYEQYF. CDR3 in DNA: TGTGCCAGCAGCCTAAGGTGGGAGGGGCGACCATACGAGCAGTACTTC.

This CDR3 reads CASSLEDSPYNEQFF. Here the CDR3 DNA reads TGCGCCAGCAGCTTGGAAGACTCCCCCTACAATGAGCAGTTCTTC. This chain links TRBV5-1 with TRBJ2-1; D gene ambiguous. The CDR3 extends over 15 amino acids. Trimming left V 0 bases short and J 2 bases short, with 9 bases between. The germline gives CDR1 SGHRS, CDR2 YFSETQ.

The chain is built from TRBV6-4 and TRBJ2-3; tentatively, D is TRBD2 (5 bases). Trimming took off 2 bases at V and 10 bases at J, with 19 bases between the two ends. CDR1 and CDR2 from the germline V gene are MRHNA and SNTAGT. The CDR3 spans 15 residues. CDR3 DNA sequence: TGTGCCAGCAGTGACCCCTCCAAGCGAGGGATCGCGCAGTATTTT. Protein sequence: CASSDPSKRGIAQYF.

V usage is TRBV7-9 and J usage is TRBJ2-3; maybe TRBD2 (6 bases). V lost 2 bases, J lost 6 bases, and 18 bases lay in between. In germline, CDR1 is SEHNR, CDR2 FQNEAQ (reference sequence). CDR3 size: 16 residues. As DNA, the CDR3 is TGTGCCAGCAGCTTAAATCCAGCGGGCCAGGTCGATACGCAGTATTTT. Amino acids: CASSLNPAGQVDTQYF.

The rearrangement links TRBV7-6 to TRBJ1-6; D unclear. From germline, CDR1 is SGHVS and CDR2 FNYEAQ. With 4 bases removed from V and 5 bases from J, the gap between germline ends came to 9 bases. This CDR3 has 14 residues. CDR3 loop: CASSSQPNNSPLHF. CDR3 DNA sequence: TGTGCCAGCAGCTCGCAACCGAATAATTCACCCCTCCACTTT.

The chain joins TRBV7-9 to TRBJ2-2; weak D call: TRBD1 (5 bases). There are 16 residues in the CDR3. CDR1 SEHNR and CDR2 FQNEAQ come from the germline V gene (reference sequence). Trimming removed 5 bases from V and 3 bases from J, with 16 bases in between. The CDR3 nucleotides are TGTGCCAGCAGCCCCGTCCAGGGATCTTACACCGGGGAGCTGTTTTTT. It specifies CASSPVQGSYTGELFF.

This sequence joins TRBV4-2 and TRBJ2-4, with TRBD1 as a possible D gene (5 bases). The V gene lost 1 base and the J gene lost 2 bases, with 9 bases spanning the gap. This CDR3 spans 15 amino acids. CDR1 and CDR2 (germline): LGHNA, YNFKEQ. CDR3 coding DNA: TGTGCCAGCAGCCAAGGGGGCGTAACCAAAAACATTCAGTACTTC. Translating gives CASSQGGVTKNIQYF.

In this sample, this clone turned up a few times. CDR3 nucleotides: TGTGCCAGCAGCTTAGCGCGGGGGCTGGTCGGGGAGCTGTTTTTT. Translation gives CASSLARGLVGELFF. This chain links TRBV7-9 with TRBJ2-2, with a tentative D call TRBD2 (7 bases). This CDR3 is 15 amino acids long. The ends were cut back, 0 bases at V and 7 bases at J, with 12 bases in the middle. Germline V gene lookup returns CDR1 SEHNR and CDR2 FQNEAQ (reference sequence). The full variable domain, in which reference TRBV7-9 and TRBJ2-2 provide the parts outside the CDR3, is DTGVSQNPRHKITKRGQNVTFRCDPISEHNRLYWYRQTLGQGPEFLTYFQNEAQLEKSRLLSDRFSAERPKGSFSTLEIQRTEQGDSAMYLCASSLARGLVGELFFGEGSRLTVL.

This chain uses TRBV10-1 with TRBJ1-1; weak D call: TRBD1 (6 bases). CDR3 length: 20 residues. Germline CDR1 and CDR2: WNHNN and SYGVQD (reference sequence). V lost 4 bases, J lost 1 base, and 28 bases lay in between. In nucleotides, the CDR3 is TGCGCCAGCAGTGCGTGGACACTTACTCAGGGGCGCACCGCGAACACTGAAGCTTTCTTT. Translated: CASSAWTLTQGRTANTEAFF.

The chain combines TRBV27 with TRBJ1-1, with TRBD1 matching over 12 bases. This CDR3 is 17 amino acids long. V lost 3 bases to trimming and J lost 7 bases; unmatched junction nucleotides: 12. Germline V gene data show CDR1 as MNHEY and CDR2 as SMNVEV (reference sequence). CDR3 in DNA: TGTGCCAGCAGTTTGAGACCCCCCGGGACAGGGGGCAATGAAGCTTTCTTT. Translated, it gives CASSLRPPGTGGNEAFF.

The chain carries TRBV29-1 and TRBJ2-7; D is ambiguous. V lost 4 bases and J lost 4, with 8 bases in between. Germline CDR1 is SQVTM and CDR2 is ANQGSEA. The CDR3 sequence is 11 residues long. The CDR3 sequence is CSVGRAYEQYF. In nucleotides, the CDR3 is TGCAGCGTTGGCCGGGCGTACGAGCAGTACTTC.

The chain uses TRBV18 and TRBJ2-3; no definite D call. Germline assignment: CDR1 KGHSH and CDR2 LQKENI. The V gene lost 6 bases and the J gene lost 0 bases, with 10 bases spanning the gap. The CDR3 sequence is 14 residues long. The CDR3 is CASSPDGSTDTQYF. The CDR3 DNA reads TGTGCCAGCTCCCCGGACGGAAGCACAGATACGCAGTATTTT.

V usage is TRBV12-5 and J usage is TRBJ1-5; no clear D. This CDR3 is 12 amino acids long. Germline V lookup: CDR1 LGHNT, CDR2 FRNRAP. V was shortened by 0 bases and J by 7 bases, with 4 bases between the two germline ends. CDR3 region: CASGLVGQPQHF. CDR3 nucleotide sequence: TGTGCTAGTGGTTTGGTAGGACAGCCCCAGCATTTT.

The rearrangement joins TRBV4-2 to TRBJ2-3; no firm D call. The length of the CDR3 is 16 residues. V lost 5 bases and J lost 1, with 16 bases in between. Germline lookup yields CDR1 LGHNA and CDR2 YNFKEQ. CDR3 bases: TGTGCCAGCAGCATAAGCACCTCCCCTGGCACAGATACGCAGTATTTT. Encoded protein: CASSISTSPGTDTQYF.

The chain combines TRBV5-6 with TRBJ2-1; 7 nucleotides match TRBD2. CDR3 length: 15 amino acids. Germline V CDR1 and CDR2: SGHDT, YYEEEE. V dropped 5 bases and J dropped 2; count of bases not matched to a gene: 7. CDR3 protein: CASSSGTTTYNEQFF. CDR3 bases: TGTGCCAGCAGTTCGGGGACTACTACCTACAATGAGCAGTTCTTC. Complete variable domain (other parts from reference TRBV5-6 and TRBJ2-1): DAGVTQSPTHLIKTRGQQVTLRCSPKSGHDTVSWYQQALGQGPQFIFQYYEEEERQRGNFPDRFSGHQFPNYSSELNVNALLLGDSALYLCASSSGTTTYNEQFFGPGTRLTVL.